Below, 18 T cell receptor beta chains from the same sample are listed, as sequenced in a study of CXCR3-negative and CXCR3-positive naive CD8 T cells. The study's findings and limits: When CXCR3-positive naive cells were set against CXCR3-negative naive cells, the former had more hydrophobic TRB CDR3s.

In preparing the TRB cDNA libraries, 5' RACE with UMI labels was used. TCRdb re-called the 5' RACE reads, yielding one record per CDR3 amino acid sequence without DNA. The sample has about 120,000 distinct CDR3 sequences; the top ten hold less than 0.4%. These TCRs' antigens remain unknown. The sample taken for sequencing was naive CXCR3+ CD8+ T cells from blood. Subset of the sample: CD45RO-CCR7+CD27+CD95- naive CD8+ T cells expressing CXCR3 (TNR3+). These receptors all stem from a human donor in good health. Some clones in this sample may be carry-over from other donors' samples.

This CDR3 is CSASLLADQETQYF. The chain has TRBV20-1 and TRBJ2-5. CDR1 and CDR2 (germline): DFQATT, SNEGSKA (reference sequence). The CDR3 is 14 residues long.

The chain carries TRBV6-5 and TRBJ2-3; with no DNA, the TCRdb D assignment of TRBD1 cannot be verified. The CDR3 length is 13 residues. Per the germline V gene, CDR1 is MNHEY and CDR2 is SVGAGI. The CDR3 region is CASNGGARDTQYF.

The genes are TRBV2 and TRBJ2-3. Germline CDR1 is SNHLY and CDR2 is FYNNEI. The CDR3 sequence is 11 residues long. CDR3: CASMYGDTQYF. Together with reference TRBV2 and TRBJ2-3, the CDR3 gives the full variable domain: EPEVTQTPSHQVTQMGQEVILRCVPISNHLYFYWYRQILGQKVEFLVSFYNNEISEKSEIFDDQFSVERPDGSNFTLKIRSTKLEDSAMYFCASMYGDTQYFGPGTRLTVL.

The gene calls are TRBV29-1 and TRBJ2-7; TCRdb's D gene call, TRBD1, goes unchecked for lack of DNA. The germline CDR1 and CDR2 sequences are SQVTM and ANQGSEA. The CDR3 length is 12 residues. CDR3 residues: CSGTGSSYEQYF.

The gene calls are TRBV7-6 and TRBJ2-1. Germline V gives CDR1 SGHVS, CDR2 FNYEAQ. CDR3 length: 13 residues. The CDR3 sequence is CASSLYEYNEQFF.

The rearrangement joins TRBV4-2 to TRBJ2-7; absent DNA, TCRdb's TRBD1 call cannot be checked. Per the germline V gene, CDR1 is LGHNA and CDR2 is YNFKEQ. The CDR3 extends over 12 amino acids. This CDR3 is CASSHGAGAKYF.

This chain links TRBV15 with TRBJ2-7; TCRdb proposes TRBD1, but this gene call is untestable without DNA. Germline V gives CDR1 LNHNV, CDR2 YYDKDF (reference sequence). The CDR3 is 14 amino acids. CDR3 sequence reads: CATSREAGTYEQYF.

This CDR3 is CASSQTGGSLSIQYF. This chain uses TRBV4-3 with TRBJ2-4; TCRdb reports TRBD1, a call that lacks DNA to check it against. CDR3 size: 15 residues. Germline V lookup: CDR1 LGHNA, CDR2 YSLEER.

The chain joins TRBV12-3 or TRBV12-4 to TRBJ2-3. The CDR3 sequence is 12 residues long. The CDR3 protein is CLKDRDTDTQYF.

This chain connects TRBV5-1 to TRBJ2-1; TCRdb's D call, TRBD1, is unchecked because there is no DNA. Germline lookup yields CDR1 SGHRS and CDR2 YFSETQ. This CDR3 is 16 amino acids long. The CDR3 region is CASTPWSGSSYNEQFF. Full variable domain (missing parts from reference TRBV5-1 and TRBJ2-1): KAGVTQTPRYLIKTRGQQVTLSCSPISGHRSVSWYQQTPGQGLQFLFEYFSETQRNKGNFPGRFSGRQFSNSRSEMNVSTLELGDSALYLCASTPWSGSSYNEQFFGPGTRLTVL.

The V and J genes are TRBV6-5 and TRBJ1-1; with no DNA, the TCRdb D assignment of TRBD1 cannot be verified. This CDR3 has 12 residues. CDR1 is MNHEY and CDR2 is SVGAGI in the germline V gene. CDR3 residues: CASSYTGIEAFF.

V is TRBV20-1 and J is TRBJ2-3; TCRdb picks TRBD1, but there is no DNA to check that call. The CDR3 length is 14 residues. Germline CDR1 DFQATT, CDR2 SNEGSKA (reference sequence). CDR3 sequence reads: CSARGTGSPDTQYF.

The CDR3 protein is CSVEASGYEQYF. This chain links TRBV29-1 with TRBJ2-7; TCRdb selects TRBD2, and the lack of DNA leaves this call unchecked. From germline, CDR1 is SQVTM and CDR2 ANQGSEA. This CDR3 spans 12 amino acids.

The V call is TRBV13, the J call TRBJ2-7; TCRdb's D gene call, TRBD1, goes unchecked for lack of DNA. The CDR3 has 15 residues. The germline gives CDR1 PRHDT, CDR2 FYEKMQ (reference sequence). CDR3 residues: CASSPGQGWSYEQYF.

V gene TRBV28 combines with J gene TRBJ2-7; TCRdb reports TRBD1, a call that lacks DNA to check it against. CDR3 length: 12 residues. Germline values: CDR1 MDHEN, CDR2 SYDVKM. The CDR3 sequence is CASSFTGDEQYF. The full variable domain, with the rest looked up from reference TRBV28 and TRBJ2-7, is DVKVTQSSRYLVKRTGEKVFLECVQDMDHENMFWYRQDPGLGLRLIYFSYDVKMKEKGDIPEGYSVSREKKERFSLILESASTNQTSMYLCASSFTGDEQYFGPGTRLTVT.

The rearrangement joins TRBV5-6 to TRBJ2-3; the TCRdb call, TRBD1, lacks DNA for checking. This CDR3 is built from 15 residues. The germline CDR1 and CDR2 sequences are SGHDT and YYEEEE. CDR3 residues: CASSITGMGTDTQYF.

CDR3 region: CASSSRGQGFFYGYTF. The rearrangement joins TRBV13 to TRBJ1-2; TCRdb designates TRBD1, a call that cannot be tested without DNA. Germline CDR1 is PRHDT and CDR2 is FYEKMQ (reference sequence). CDR3 length equals 16 residues.

The chain recombines TRBV13 with TRBJ2-3; with no DNA, the TCRdb D assignment of TRBD1 cannot be verified. Germline V lookup: CDR1 PRHDT, CDR2 FYEKMQ (reference sequence). CDR3 size: 16 residues. CDR3 sequence: CASSLEGTGNTDTQYF.